This T cell receptor (beta chain) derives from a study of early T cells in non-severe SARS-CoV-2 infection. About the research overall: Sequenced bulk RNA came from whole blood that was unsorted, and chains were unpaired. General study results and limits: VDJdb matches were skewed toward anti-spike CD8 T cell responses.

Separate cDNA molecules each had unique molecular identifiers attached to them. TCRdb processed the 5' RACE reads anew with MiXCR; each CDR3 protein has one entry. This table holds fewer than 55,000 distinct CDR3 sequences, under 7.5% found once. Of note for this clonotype: What it binds is unknown.

The CDR3 sequence is 16 residues long. Germline V gives CDR1 MDHEN, CDR2 SYDVKM. The ends were cut back, 2 bases at V and 3 bases at J, with 15 bases in the middle. This TCR derives from an adult who was a healthcare worker with PCR-confirmed SARS-CoV-2 infection or an uninfected control (not recorded which). The input for sequencing was whole blood, taken at baseline. The chain is built from TRBV28 and TRBJ2-3, with D perhaps matching TRBD1 or TRBD2 (5 bases each). In DNA, the CDR3 is TGTGCCAGCAGTTTACTTGCTGGGACGGGAACAGATACGCAGTATTTT. This sequence encodes CASSLLAGTGTDTQYF.